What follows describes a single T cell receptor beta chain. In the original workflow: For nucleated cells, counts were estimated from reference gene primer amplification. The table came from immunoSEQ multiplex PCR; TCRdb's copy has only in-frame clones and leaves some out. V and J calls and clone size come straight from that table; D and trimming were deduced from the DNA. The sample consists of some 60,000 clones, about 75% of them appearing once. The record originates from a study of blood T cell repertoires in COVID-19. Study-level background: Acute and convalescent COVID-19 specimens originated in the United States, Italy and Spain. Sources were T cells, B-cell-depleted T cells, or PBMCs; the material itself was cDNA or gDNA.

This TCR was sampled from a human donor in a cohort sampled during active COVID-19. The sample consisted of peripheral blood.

CDR3 amino acids: CSVRTGNTEAFF. The CDR3, as DNA: TGCAGCGTCCGGACTGGGAACACTGAAGCTTTCTTT. The chain uses TRBV29-1 and TRBJ1-1; D gene unclear. Germline V CDR1 and CDR2: SQVTM, ANQGSEA. The V end lost 6 bases, the J end lost 1 base, and 9 bases lay between the germline ends. This CDR3 spans 12 amino acids.